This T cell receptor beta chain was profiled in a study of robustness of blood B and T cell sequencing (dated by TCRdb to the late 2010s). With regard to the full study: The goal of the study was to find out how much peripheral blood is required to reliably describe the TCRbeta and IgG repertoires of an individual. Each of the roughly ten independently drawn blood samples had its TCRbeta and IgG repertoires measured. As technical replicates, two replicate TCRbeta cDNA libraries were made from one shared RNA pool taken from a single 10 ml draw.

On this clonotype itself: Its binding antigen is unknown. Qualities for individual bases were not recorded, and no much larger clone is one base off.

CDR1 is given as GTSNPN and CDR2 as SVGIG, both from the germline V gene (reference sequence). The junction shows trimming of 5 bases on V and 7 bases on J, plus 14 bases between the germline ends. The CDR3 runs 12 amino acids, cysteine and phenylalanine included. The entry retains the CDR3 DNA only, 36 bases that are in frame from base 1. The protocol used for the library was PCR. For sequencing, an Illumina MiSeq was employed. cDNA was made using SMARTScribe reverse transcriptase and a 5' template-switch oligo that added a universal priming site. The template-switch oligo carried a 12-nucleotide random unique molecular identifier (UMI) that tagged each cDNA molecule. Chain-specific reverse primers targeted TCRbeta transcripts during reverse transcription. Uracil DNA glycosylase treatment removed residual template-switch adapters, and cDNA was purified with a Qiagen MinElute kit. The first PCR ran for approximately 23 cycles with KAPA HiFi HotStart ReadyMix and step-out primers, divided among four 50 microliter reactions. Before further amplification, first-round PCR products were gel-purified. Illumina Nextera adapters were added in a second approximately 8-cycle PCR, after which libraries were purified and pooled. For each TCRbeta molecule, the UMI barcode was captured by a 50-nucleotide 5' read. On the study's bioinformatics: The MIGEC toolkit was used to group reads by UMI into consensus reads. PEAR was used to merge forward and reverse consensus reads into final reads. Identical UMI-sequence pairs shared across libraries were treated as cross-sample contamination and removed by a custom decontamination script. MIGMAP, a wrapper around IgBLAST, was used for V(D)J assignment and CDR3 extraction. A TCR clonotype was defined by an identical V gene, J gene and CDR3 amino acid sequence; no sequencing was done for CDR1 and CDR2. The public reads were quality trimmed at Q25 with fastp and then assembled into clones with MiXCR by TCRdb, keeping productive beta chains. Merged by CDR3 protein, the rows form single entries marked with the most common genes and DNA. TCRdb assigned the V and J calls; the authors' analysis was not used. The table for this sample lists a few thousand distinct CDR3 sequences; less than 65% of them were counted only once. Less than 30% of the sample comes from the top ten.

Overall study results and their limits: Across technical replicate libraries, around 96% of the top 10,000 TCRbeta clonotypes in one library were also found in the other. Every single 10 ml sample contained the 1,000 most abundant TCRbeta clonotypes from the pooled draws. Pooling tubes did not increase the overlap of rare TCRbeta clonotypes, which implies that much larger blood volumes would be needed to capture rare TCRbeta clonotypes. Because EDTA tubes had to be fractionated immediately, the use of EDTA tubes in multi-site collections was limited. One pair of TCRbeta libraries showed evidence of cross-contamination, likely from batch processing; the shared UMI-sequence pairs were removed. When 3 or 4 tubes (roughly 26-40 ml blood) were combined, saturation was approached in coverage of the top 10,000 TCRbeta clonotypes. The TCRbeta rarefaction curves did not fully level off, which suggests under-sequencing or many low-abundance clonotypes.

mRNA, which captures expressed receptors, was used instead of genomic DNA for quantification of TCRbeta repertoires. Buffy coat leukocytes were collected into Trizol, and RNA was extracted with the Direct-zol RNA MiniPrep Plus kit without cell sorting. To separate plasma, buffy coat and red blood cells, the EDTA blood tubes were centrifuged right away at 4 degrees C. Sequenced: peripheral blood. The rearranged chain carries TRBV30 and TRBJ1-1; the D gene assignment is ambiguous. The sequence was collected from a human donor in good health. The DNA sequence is TGTGCCTGGCTGAGCCTAACGGATGAAGCTTTCTTT. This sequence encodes CAWLSLTDEAFF.